This T cell receptor (beta chain) was identified during a study of neurological immune-mediated disorders. General study results and limits: Multiple sclerosis was found to have the least TCR clonal expansion, below healthy controls, and HTLV-1-associated myelopathy the most.

CDR1 MNHEY and CDR2 SMNVEV come from the germline V gene (reference sequence). Unmatched junction bases numbered 7, after V lost 6 bases and J lost 8 bases. The CDR3 contains 14 residues. This clonotype was found many times. Its antigen is unknown. By 5'RACE with 10-nucleotide random UMIs, the cDNA was made. Over 190 million TCR-beta sequences from 15-18 subjects were obtained in each sequencing run. TCRdb re-called the 5' RACE reads with MiXCR, one entry per CDR3 protein. The repertoire includes tens of thousands of distinct CDR3 sequences, about a tenth of them detected once, and roughly 2% sits in the top ten.

The material sequenced was PBMCs. The chain has TRBV27 and TRBJ1-4; 9 nucleotides match TRBD1. The receptor was derived from a middle-aged man in good health. CDR3 coding DNA: TGTGCCAGCAGAAAAACAGGGGGCCAGGAAAAACTGTTTTTT. This gives the protein CASRKTGGQEKLFF.